The source of this T cell receptor beta chain is a study of cytomegalovirus exposure and HLA in healthy donors. About the study: Genotyping showed 75% to 90% of 398 donors falling in the Caucasian-associated ancestry cluster.

Study observations and caveats: More clonal expansion characterized HLA-associated TCR beta chains than equally common others in a later analysis. TCR beta chains numbering 164 were designated cytomegalovirus-associated. It emerged from a later analysis that several of the most significant clusters appeared to be linked to common viral pathogens.

PCR involved 60 Vbeta and 13 Jbeta primers. TCRdb's copy holds only in-frame clones and misses some; the assay was immunoSEQ multiplex PCR. The sample has more than 150,000 clones, around 81% seen once. About this clone itself: The target antigen is unknown.

The germline CDR1 and CDR2 sequences are PRHDT and FYEKMQ (reference sequence). V lost 0 bases, J lost 5 bases, and 19 bases lay in between. The CDR3 is made up of 17 amino acids. The sequenced sample was PBMCs. This chain joins TRBV13 and TRBJ1-1, with a weak D call TRBD1 (6 bases). The sequence was obtained from a woman aged 25 to 39 in good health and CMV-seronegative. The CDR3 loop reads CASSLGLLQGIRTEAFF. The DNA for the CDR3 is TGTGCCAGCAGCTTAGGCCTTTTACAGGGTATTAGGACTGAAGCTTTCTTT.